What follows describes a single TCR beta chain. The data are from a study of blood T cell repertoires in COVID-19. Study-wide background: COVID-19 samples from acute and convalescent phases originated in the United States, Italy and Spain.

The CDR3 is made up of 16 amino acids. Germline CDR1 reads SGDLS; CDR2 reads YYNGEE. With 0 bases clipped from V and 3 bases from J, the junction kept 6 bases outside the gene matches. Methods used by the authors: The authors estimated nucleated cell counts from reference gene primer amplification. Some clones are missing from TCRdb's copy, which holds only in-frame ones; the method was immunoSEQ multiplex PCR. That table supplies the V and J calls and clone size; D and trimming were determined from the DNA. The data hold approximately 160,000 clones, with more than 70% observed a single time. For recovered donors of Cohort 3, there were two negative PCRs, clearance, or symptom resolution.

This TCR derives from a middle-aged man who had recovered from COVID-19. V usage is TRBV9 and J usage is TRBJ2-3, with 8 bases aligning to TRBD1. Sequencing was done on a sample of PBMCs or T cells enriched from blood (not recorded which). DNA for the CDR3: TGTGCCAGCAGCGTAGGACAGGGGCTGGGGACAGATACGCAGTATTTT. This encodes CASSVGQGLGTDTQYF.